The 2 T cell receptor beta chains listed next were all sequenced from one sample in a study of shared clonotypes between healthy human individuals. Generated by immunoSEQ multiplex PCR, the TCRdb table keeps only in-frame clones and is missing some. The data contain a few million clones, approximately 94% of them seen just once; the ten biggest clones take up more than 0.12%. The sample was naive CD4+ T cells sorted from blood. Specified subset: CD45RA+ positively selected. The source is a man aged 18-30 years in good health.

The chain uses TRBV29-1 and TRBJ1-4; D is perhaps TRBD1 (6 bases). Germline assignment: CDR1 SQVTM and CDR2 ANQGSEA. V was clipped by 6 bases and J by 10 bases, with 15 bases between them. The CDR3 extends over 12 amino acids. CDR3 sequence: CSVFRGRGKLFF. In DNA, the CDR3 is TGCAGCGTCTTCCGGGGCAGGGGAAAACTGTTTTTT.

The rearrangement uses TRBV28 and TRBJ2-3; D is unresolved. Trimming removed 4 bases at V and 5 bases at J, with 10 bases between. The CDR3 sequence is 13 residues long. Germline V gives CDR1 MDHEN, CDR2 SYDVKM. The CDR3 DNA is TGTGCCAGCAGTTCCAGATCCGGAGATACGCAGTATTTT. This gives the protein CASSSRSGDTQYF.